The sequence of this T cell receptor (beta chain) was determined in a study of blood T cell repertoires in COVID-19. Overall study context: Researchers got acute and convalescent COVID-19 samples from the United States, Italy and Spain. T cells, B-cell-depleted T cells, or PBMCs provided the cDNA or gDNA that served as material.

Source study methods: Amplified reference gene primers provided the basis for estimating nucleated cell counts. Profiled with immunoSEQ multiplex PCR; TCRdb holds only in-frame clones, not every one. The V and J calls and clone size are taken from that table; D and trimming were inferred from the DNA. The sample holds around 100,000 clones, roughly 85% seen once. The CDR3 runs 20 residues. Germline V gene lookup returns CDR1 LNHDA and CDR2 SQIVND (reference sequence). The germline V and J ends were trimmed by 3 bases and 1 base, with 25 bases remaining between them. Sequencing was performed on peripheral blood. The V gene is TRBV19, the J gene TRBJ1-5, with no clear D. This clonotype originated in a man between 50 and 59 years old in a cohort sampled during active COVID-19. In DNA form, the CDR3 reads TGTGCCAGTAGTATCGGCACATCAACAGTTGGCGTGATAAGCAATCAGCCCCAGCATTTT. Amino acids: CASSIGTSTVGVISNQPQHF.